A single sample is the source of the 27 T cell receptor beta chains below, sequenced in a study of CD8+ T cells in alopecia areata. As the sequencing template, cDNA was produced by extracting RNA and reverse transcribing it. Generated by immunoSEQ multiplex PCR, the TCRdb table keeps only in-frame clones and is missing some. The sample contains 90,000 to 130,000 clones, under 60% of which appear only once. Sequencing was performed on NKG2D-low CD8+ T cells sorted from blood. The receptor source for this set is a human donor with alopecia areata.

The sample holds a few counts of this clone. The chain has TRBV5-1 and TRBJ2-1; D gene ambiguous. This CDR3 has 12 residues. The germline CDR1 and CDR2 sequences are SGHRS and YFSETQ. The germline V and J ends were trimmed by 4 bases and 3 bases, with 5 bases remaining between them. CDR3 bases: TGCGCCAGCAGCCCGAACTACAATGAGCAGTTCTTC. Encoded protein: CASSPNYNEQFF.

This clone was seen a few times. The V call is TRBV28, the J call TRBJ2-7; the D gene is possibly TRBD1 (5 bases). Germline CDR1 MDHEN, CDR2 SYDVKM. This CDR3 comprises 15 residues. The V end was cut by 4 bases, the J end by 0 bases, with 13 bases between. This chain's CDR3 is CASSSPGALSYEQYF. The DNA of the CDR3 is TGTGCCAGCAGTTCACCTGGGGCTCTCTCCTACGAGCAGTACTTC. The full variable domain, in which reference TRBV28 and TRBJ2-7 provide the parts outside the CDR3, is DVKVTQSSRYLVKRTGEKVFLECVQDMDHENMFWYRQDPGLGLRLIYFSYDVKMKEKGDIPEGYSVSREKKERFSLILESASTNQTSMYLCASSSPGALSYEQYFGPGTRLTVT.

The CDR3 loop reads CASTTGQGSQPQHF. The CDR3 bases are TGTGCCAGCACGACAGGGCAGGGGAGTCAGCCCCAGCATTTT. V gene TRBV2 combines with J gene TRBJ1-5, with 7 bases that match TRBD1. CDR3 length: 14 amino acids. Germline V gene sequence: CDR1 SNHLY, CDR2 FYNNEI. With 7 bases clipped from V and 6 bases from J, the junction kept 9 bases outside the gene matches.

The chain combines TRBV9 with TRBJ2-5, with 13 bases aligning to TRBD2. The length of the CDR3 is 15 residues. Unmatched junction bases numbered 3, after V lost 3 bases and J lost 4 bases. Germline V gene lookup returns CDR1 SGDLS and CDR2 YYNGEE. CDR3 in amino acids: CASSDTSGRGETQYF. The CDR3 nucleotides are TGTGCCAGCAGCGATACTAGCGGGAGGGGAGAGACCCAGTACTTC.

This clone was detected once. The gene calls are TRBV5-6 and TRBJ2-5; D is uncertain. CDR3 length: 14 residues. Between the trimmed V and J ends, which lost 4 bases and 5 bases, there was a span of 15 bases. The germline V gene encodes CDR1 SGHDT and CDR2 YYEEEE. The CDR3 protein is CASSLAGSRETQYF. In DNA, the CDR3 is TGTGCCAGCAGCCTCGCTGGCTCCAGGGAGACCCAGTACTTC.

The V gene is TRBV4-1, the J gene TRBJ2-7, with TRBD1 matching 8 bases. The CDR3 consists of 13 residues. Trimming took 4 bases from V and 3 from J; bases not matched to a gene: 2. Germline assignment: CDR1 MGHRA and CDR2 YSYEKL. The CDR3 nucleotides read TGCGCCAGCAGCCTCACAGGGGGCTACGAGCAGTACTTC. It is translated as CASSLTGGYEQYF.

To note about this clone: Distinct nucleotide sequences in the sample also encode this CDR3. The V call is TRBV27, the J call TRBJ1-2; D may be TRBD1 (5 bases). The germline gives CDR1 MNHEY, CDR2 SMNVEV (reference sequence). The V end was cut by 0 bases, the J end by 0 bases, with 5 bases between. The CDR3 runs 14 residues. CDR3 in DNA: TGTGCCAGCAGTTTATCAGGGGCTAACTATGGCTACACCTTC. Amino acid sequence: CASSLSGANYGYTF.

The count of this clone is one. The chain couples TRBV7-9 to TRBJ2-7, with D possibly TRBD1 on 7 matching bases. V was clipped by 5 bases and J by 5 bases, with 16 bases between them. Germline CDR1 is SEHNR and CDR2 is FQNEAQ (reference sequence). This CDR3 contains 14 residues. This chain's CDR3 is CASSPEGAPDEQYF. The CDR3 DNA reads TGTGCCAGCAGCCCGGAGGGGGCGCCGGACGAGCAGTACTTC.

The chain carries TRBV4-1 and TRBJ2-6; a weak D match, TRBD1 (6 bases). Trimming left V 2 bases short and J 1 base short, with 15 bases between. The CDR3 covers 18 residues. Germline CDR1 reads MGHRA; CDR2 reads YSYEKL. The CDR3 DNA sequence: TGCGCCAGCAGCCAATCAGGGGCACCTTCTTCTGGGGCCAACGTCCTGACTTTC. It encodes CASSQSGAPSSGANVLTF.

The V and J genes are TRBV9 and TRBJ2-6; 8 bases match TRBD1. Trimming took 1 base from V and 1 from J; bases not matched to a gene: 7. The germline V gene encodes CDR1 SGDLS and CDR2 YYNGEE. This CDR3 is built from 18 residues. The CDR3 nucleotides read TGTGCCAGCAGCGTAAACCGGGACAGGCTGTCTGGGGCCAACGTCCTGACTTTC. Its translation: CASSVNRDRLSGANVLTF.

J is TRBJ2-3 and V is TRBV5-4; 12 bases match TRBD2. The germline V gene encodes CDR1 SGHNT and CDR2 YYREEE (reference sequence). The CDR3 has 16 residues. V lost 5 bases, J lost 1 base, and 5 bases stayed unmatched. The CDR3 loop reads CASRPASGRGTDTQYF. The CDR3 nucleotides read TGTGCCAGCAGACCCGCTAGCGGGAGGGGCACAGATACGCAGTATTTT.

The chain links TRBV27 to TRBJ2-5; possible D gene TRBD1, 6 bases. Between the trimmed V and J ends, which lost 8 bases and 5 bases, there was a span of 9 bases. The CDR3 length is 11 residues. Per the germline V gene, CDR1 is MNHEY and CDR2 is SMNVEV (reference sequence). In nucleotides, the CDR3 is TGTGCCAGCTGGGGGCGGGAGACCCAGTACTTC. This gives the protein CASWGRETQYF.

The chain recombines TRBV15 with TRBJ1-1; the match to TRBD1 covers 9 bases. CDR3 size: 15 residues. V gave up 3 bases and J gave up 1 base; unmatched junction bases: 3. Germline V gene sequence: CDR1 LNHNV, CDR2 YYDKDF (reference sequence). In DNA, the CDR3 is TGTGCCACCAGCAGCGTGGGACAGGGGAACACTGAAGCTTTCTTT. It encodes CATSSVGQGNTEAFF.

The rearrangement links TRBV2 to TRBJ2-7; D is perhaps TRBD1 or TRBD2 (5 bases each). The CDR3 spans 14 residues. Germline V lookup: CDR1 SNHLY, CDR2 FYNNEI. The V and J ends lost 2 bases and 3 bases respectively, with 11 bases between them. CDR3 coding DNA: TGTGCCAGCAGTGAACTAGGGACGGACTACGAGCAGTACTTC. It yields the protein CASSELGTDYEQYF. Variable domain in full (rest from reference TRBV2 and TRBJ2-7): EPEVTQTPSHQVTQMGQEVILRCVPISNHLYFYWYRQILGQKVEFLVSFYNNEISEKSEIFDDQFSVERPDGSNFTLKIRSTKLEDSAMYFCASSELGTDYEQYFGPGTRLTVT.

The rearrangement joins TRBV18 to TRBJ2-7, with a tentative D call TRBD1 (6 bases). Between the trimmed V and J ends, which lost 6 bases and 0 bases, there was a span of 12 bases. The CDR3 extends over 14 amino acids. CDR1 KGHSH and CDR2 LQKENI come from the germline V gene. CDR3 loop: CASSPTGGSYEQYF. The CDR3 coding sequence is TGTGCCAGCTCTCCGACAGGAGGCTCCTACGAGCAGTACTTC.

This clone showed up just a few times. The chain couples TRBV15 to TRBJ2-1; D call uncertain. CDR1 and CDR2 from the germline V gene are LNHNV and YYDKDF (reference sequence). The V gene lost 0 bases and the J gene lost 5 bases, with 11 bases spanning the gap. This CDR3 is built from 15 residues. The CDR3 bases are TGTGCCACCAGCAGAGATCGATCGGGCCACAATGAGCAGTTCTTC. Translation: CATSRDRSGHNEQFF.

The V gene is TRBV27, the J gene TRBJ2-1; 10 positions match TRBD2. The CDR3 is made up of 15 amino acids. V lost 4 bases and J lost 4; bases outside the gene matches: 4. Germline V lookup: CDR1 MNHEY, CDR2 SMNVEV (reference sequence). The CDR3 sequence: CASSYNSGRYNEQFF. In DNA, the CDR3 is TGTGCCAGCAGTTACAATAGCGGGAGGTACAATGAGCAGTTCTTC.

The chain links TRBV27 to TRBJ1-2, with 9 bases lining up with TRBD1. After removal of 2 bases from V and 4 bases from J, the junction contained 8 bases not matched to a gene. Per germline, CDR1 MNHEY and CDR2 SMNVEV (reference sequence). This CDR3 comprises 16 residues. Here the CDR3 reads CASSLESGQGAYGYTF. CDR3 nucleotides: TGTGCCAGCAGTTTAGAGTCGGGACAGGGCGCCTATGGCTACACCTTC.

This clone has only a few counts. The CDR3, as DNA: TGCGCCAGCAGCCAAGATAGCGGGAGTAACGAGCAGTACTTC. This sequence encodes CASSQDSGSNEQYF. The chain links TRBV4-1 to TRBJ2-7; 9 bases match TRBD2. The germline CDR1 and CDR2 sequences are MGHRA and YSYEKL. The V segment lost 0 bases and the J segment 5 bases; nucleotides outside the gene matches: 2. The CDR3 length is 14 residues.

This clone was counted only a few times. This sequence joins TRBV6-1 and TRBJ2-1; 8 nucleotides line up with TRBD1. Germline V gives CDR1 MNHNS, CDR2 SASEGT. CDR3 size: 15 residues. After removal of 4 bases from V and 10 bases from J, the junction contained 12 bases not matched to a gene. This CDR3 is CASSAQTGAGGEQFF. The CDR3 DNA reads TGTGCCAGCAGTGCCCAAACAGGGGCAGGGGGCGAGCAGTTCTTC.

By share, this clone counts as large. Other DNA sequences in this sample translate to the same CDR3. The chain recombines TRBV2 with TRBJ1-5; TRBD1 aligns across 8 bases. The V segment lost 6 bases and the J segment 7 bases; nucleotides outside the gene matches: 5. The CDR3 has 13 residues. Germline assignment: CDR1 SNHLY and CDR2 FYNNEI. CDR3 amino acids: CASRDRARQPQHF. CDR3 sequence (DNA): TGTGCCAGCAGGGACAGGGCTCGGCAGCCCCAGCATTTT.

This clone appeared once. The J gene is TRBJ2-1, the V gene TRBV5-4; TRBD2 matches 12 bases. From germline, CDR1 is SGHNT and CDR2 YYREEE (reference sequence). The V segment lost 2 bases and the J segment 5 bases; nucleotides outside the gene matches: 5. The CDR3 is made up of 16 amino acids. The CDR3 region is CASSLPGTSGHNEQFF. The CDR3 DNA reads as TGTGCCAGCAGCTTACCCGGGACTAGCGGGCACAATGAGCAGTTCTTC. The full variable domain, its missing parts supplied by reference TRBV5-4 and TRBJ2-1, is ETGVTQSPTHLIKTRGQQVTLRCSSQSGHNTVSWYQQALGQGPQFIFQYYREEENGRGNFPPRFSGLQFPNYSSELNVNALELDDSALYLCASSLPGTSGHNEQFFGPGTRLTVL.

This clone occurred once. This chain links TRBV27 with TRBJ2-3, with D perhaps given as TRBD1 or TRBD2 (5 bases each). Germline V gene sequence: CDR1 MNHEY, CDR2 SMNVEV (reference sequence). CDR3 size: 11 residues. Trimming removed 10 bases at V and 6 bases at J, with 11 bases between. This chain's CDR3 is CATLRGDTQYF. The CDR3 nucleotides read TGTGCCACCCTACGGGGCGATACGCAGTATTTT.

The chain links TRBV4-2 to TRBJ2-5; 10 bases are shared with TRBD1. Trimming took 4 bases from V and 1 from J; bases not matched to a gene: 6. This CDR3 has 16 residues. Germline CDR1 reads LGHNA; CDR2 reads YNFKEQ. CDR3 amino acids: CASSPADRGVQETQYF. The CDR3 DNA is TGTGCCAGCAGCCCAGCGGACAGGGGGGTCCAAGAGACCCAGTACTTC.

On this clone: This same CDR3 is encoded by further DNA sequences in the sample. The CDR3 spells CAISVGETQYF. The CDR3 DNA reads TGTGCCATCAGTGTCGGAGAGACCCAGTACTTC. The rearrangement links TRBV10-3 to TRBJ2-5; D gene unclear. Germline V lookup: CDR1 ENHRY, CDR2 SYGVKD. There are 11 residues in the CDR3. V lost 4 bases and J lost 4, with 4 bases in between.

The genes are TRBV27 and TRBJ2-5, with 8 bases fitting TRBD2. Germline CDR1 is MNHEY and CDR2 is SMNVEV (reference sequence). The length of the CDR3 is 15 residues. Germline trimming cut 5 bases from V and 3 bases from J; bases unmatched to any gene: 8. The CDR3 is CASSNGLALKETQYF. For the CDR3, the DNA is TGTGCCAGCAGTAACGGACTAGCCCTCAAAGAGACCCAGTACTTC.

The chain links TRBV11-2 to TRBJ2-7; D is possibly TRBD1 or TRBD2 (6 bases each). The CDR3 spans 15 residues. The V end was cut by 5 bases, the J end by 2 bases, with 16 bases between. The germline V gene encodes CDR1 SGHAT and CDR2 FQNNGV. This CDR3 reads CASSPGSGAAYEQYF. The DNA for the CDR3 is TGTGCCAGCAGCCCAGGGTCGGGGGCGGCCTACGAGCAGTACTTC.